The sequence of this T cell receptor (beta chain) was determined in a study of cytomegalovirus exposure and HLA in healthy donors. The PCR contained 60 Vbeta and 13 Jbeta primers. Libraries were prepared by immunoSEQ multiplex PCR; TCRdb keeps only in-frame clonotypes and omits some of them. Here the sample spans 45,000 to 60,000 clones, about 70% being singletons. Points on this clone: Its antigen is not known.

General study points: Among CMV-associated TCR beta chains, most appeared HLA-restricted in a later analysis.

Germline V gene lookup returns CDR1 MNHNS and CDR2 SASEGT. This CDR3 is built from 11 residues. Trimming left V 6 bases short and J 6 bases short, with 9 bases between. What was sequenced was PBMCs. V and J are TRBV6-1 and TRBJ2-7; tentative D call: TRBD1 (5 bases). The TCR sequence derives from a man aged 25 to 45 in good health and CMV-seronegative. This CDR3 reads CASRRGFEQYF. The CDR3 DNA reads TGTGCCAGCAGAAGGGGTTTCGAGCAGTACTTC.